Listed here are 2 T cell receptor beta chains from one sample, sequenced in a study of read filtering for tumor transcriptome and immune sequencing. This library used around 400 ng RNA and molecular barcoded adaptors spanning alpha/delta and beta/gamma chains. TCRdb itself ran the reads through MiXCR, one entry per CDR3 protein. The data contain 35,000 to 50,000 distinct CDR3 sequences, 12% of them singletons. Sequencing used a population of CD138-negative cells sorted from bone marrow. The receptors originated from a donor aged 40 or older with multiple myeloma.

This clonotype showed up many times. The chain uses TRBV12-3 or TRBV12-4 and TRBJ2-1, with 10 bases matching TRBD2. CDR3 length: 16 amino acids. After removal of 6 bases from V and 4 bases from J, the junction contained 9 bases not matched to a gene. The CDR3 loop is CASRQPQAGGYNEQFF. DNA of the CDR3: TGTGCCAGCAGGCAACCCCAAGCGGGGGGGTACAATGAGCAGTTCTTC.

In regard to this clonotype: It may be a read error: a sequence one base away is much more abundant. The V and J genes are TRBV7-9 and TRBJ1-1, with D unresolved. Germline assignment: CDR1 SEHNR and CDR2 FQNEAQ (reference sequence). The CDR3 consists of 13 residues. Trimming shortened V by 5 bases and J by 6 bases, and 13 bases separated the two germline ends. As DNA, the CDR3 is TGTGCCAGCAGCCCTAAAGGGATGGCTGAAGCTTTCTTT. Protein sequence: CASSPKGMAEAFF.